This T cell receptor (beta chain) was identified in a study of regulatory T cells in long-lasting Graves disease. This CDR3 spans 17 amino acids. Germline values: CDR1 SGHDN, CDR2 FVKESK. V gave up 2 bases and J gave up 2 bases; unmatched junction bases: 11. Sample time point: persistent/refractory GD, antithyroid drugs over 5 years with positive TRAb. Following extraction of RNA from PBMCs, that RNA was used to make the TCR library. The authors built TCR beta libraries using iRepertoire HTBI primers and Arm-PCR of CDR3 regions. One entry per CDR3 protein results from TCRdb running MiXCR on the multiplex PCR reads. Of roughly 400,000 distinct CDR3 sequences listed, more than 20% are singletons. This clonotype appeared a few times.

This sequence was found in a female donor with Graves disease. The chain is built from TRBV14 and TRBJ2-7, with 8 bases fitting TRBD2. Here the sequenced sample was peripheral blood mononuclear cells (PBMCs), taken when the disease was refractory, from a patient treated with antithyroid drugs. The CDR3 DNA follows: TGTGCCAGCAGCCAATTGGCGGGAGGCAAACCACCCTACGAGCAGTACTTC. This gives the protein CASSQLAGGKPPYEQYF.